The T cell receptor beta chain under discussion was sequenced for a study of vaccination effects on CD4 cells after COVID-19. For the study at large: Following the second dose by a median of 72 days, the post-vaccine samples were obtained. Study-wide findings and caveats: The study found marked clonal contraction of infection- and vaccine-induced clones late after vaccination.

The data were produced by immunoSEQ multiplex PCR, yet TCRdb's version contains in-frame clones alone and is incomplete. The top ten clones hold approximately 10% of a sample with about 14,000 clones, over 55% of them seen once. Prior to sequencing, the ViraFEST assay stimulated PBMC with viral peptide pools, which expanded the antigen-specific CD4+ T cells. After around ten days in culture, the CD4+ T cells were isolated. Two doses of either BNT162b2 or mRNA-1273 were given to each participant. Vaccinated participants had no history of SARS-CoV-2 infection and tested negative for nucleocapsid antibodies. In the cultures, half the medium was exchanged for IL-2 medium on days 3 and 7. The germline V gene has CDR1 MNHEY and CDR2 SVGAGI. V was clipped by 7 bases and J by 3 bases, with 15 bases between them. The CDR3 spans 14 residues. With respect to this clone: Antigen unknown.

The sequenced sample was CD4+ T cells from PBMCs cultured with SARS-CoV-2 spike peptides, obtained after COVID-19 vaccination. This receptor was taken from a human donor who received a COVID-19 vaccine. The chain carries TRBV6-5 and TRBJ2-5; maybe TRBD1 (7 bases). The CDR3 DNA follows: TGTGCCAGCACCTCAGGGGGGAAGGAAGAGACCCAGTACTTC. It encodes CASTSGGKEETQYF.